The 20 T cell receptor beta chains in this list originate from one sample, sequenced in a study of a mutant IDH1 vaccine in newly diagnosed glioma. The data were produced by immunoSEQ multiplex PCR, yet TCRdb's version contains in-frame clones alone and is incomplete. There are 30,000 to 40,000 clones in the sample; around nine tenths occur only once, and about 20% lies in the top ten. Time point here: baseline, week 1 (first vaccination visit). As for treatment: pre-vaccination baseline after standard-of-care therapy. The sequencing here drew on PBMCs, taken from a glioma patient treated with radiotherapy, temozolomide or both. The receptors originated from a man between 18 and 29 years old with glioma.

The chain carries TRBV7-9 and TRBJ1-1, with D possibly TRBD1 on 5 matching bases. Per germline, CDR1 SEHNR and CDR2 FQNEAQ (reference sequence). The CDR3 is 12 amino acids. V lost 1 base and J 6 bases, leaving 6 bases between the germline ends. CDR3 DNA sequence: TGTGCCAGCAGCTTAGAAGGGGCTGAAGCTTTCTTT. Translating gives CASSLEGAEAFF. Variable domain in full (rest from reference TRBV7-9 and TRBJ1-1): DTGVSQNPRHKITKRGQNVTFRCDPISEHNRLYWYRQTLGQGPEFLTYFQNEAQLEKSRLLSDRFSAERPKGSFSTLEIQRTEQGDSAMYLCASSLEGAEAFFGQGTRLTVV.

The genes are TRBV4-3 and TRBJ2-7; TRBD2 matches at 7 bases. The CDR3 runs to 13 residues. CDR1 is LGHNA, CDR2 YSLEER, per germline. Trimming at V came to 0 bases and at J to 4 bases, leaving 0 bases not matched to a gene. CDR3 sequence reads: CASSQDSGYEQYF. Here the CDR3 DNA reads TGCGCCAGCAGCCAAGATAGCGGGTACGAGCAGTACTTC.

This clone has only a few counts. The rearrangement joins TRBV25-1 to TRBJ2-7; 8 bases are shared with TRBD1. J was trimmed by 2 bases and V by 3 bases; bases with no gene match: 9. This CDR3 is 16 amino acids long. CDR1 and CDR2 from the germline V gene are MGHDK and SYGVNS. The CDR3 nucleotides read TGTGCCAGCAGTGACCAGGACAGGGTCCTCACCTACGAGCAGTACTTC. It encodes CASSDQDRVLTYEQYF.

As for this clone: An end of the junction does not agree with germline; a read error may underlie this. V is TRBV10-3 and J is TRBJ1-4; the D gene is possibly TRBD1 (6 bases). Per the germline V gene, CDR1 is ENHRY and CDR2 is SYGVKD. There are 15 residues in the CDR3. In DNA form, the CDR3 reads TGTGCCAGCAGTGCCCCCCCGGACAGTAGTGAAAAACTGTTTTTT. It translates to CASSAPPDSSEKLFF.

The V and J genes are TRBV5-1 and TRBJ2-7, with 10 bases that match TRBD1. This CDR3 is 14 amino acids long. From germline, CDR1 is SGHRS and CDR2 YFSETQ. After removal of 2 bases from V and 6 bases from J, the junction contained 5 bases not matched to a gene. The CDR3: CASSFRGQGSEQYF. CDR3 coding DNA: TGCGCCAGCAGCTTCAGGGGACAGGGGAGCGAGCAGTACTTC.

The rearrangement joins TRBV6-7 to TRBJ2-1; 8 bases map to TRBD2. TRBV6-7 is annotated as an ORF whose role is uncertain. The CDR3 is 15 amino acids. V lost 6 bases to trimming and J lost 8 bases; unmatched junction nucleotides: 12. CDR3 sequence (DNA): TGTGCCAGCAGGACCAACGGCGGGAGGATCGATGAGCAGTTCTTC. Translating gives CASRTNGGRIDEQFF.

V is TRBV6-5 and J is TRBJ2-7, with 10 bases lining up with TRBD1. V lost 5 bases and J lost 5; bases outside the gene matches: 3. The CDR3 totals 13 residues. The germline V gene encodes CDR1 MNHEY and CDR2 SVGAGI. The chain's CDR3 is CASSRDRGDEQYF. Written as DNA, the CDR3 is TGTGCCAGCAGTCGGGACAGGGGTGACGAGCAGTACTTC.

The rearrangement joins TRBV5-1 to TRBJ1-6, with TRBD1 as a possible D gene (5 bases). The CDR3 contains 15 residues. Germline lookup yields CDR1 SGHRS and CDR2 YFSETQ. Deletions cut 0 bases from V and 6 bases from J, with 10 bases between. CDR3 residues: CASSLEGRRNSPLHF. CDR3 nucleotides: TGCGCCAGCAGCTTGGAGGGACGGCGTAATTCACCCCTCCACTTT.

V usage is TRBV20-1 and J usage is TRBJ2-4; no firm D call. Trimming took 5 bases from V and 6 from J, leaving 8 bases between them. This CDR3 spans 11 amino acids. Germline V gene data show CDR1 as DFQATT and CDR2 as SNEGSKA (reference sequence). The CDR3, as DNA: TGCAGTGCTCCCCGTGGAAACATTCAGTACTTC. The encoded protein is CSAPRGNIQYF.

As concerns this clone: A junction end diverges from the germline sequence, so it may reflect a read error. This chain uses TRBV7-7 with TRBJ2-2; 9 bases match TRBD1. The CDR3 consists of 15 residues. Looked up from germline, CDR1 is SSHAT and CDR2 is FNYEAQ (reference sequence). CDR3 protein: CASSLGTGSTGELFF. DNA for the CDR3: TGTGCTAGCAGCTTAGGGACAGGGAGCACCGGGGAGCTGTTTTTT.

In regard to this clone: Other nucleotide sequences from this sample produce the same CDR3. This chain links TRBV2 with TRBJ1-2; D not resolved. V gave up 0 bases and J gave up 4 bases, with 6 bases separating them. CDR3 length: 13 amino acids. The V gene's germline CDR1 is SNHLY and CDR2 FYNNEI. The DNA of the CDR3 is TGTGCCAGCAGTGAAGCGCGGGGCTATGGCTACACCTTC. Encoded protein: CASSEARGYGYTF.

The V and J genes are TRBV27 and TRBJ2-5, with a weak D call TRBD2 (7 bases). Germline V CDR1 and CDR2: MNHEY, SMNVEV (reference sequence). V shed 2 bases and J shed 4 bases, with 17 bases lying between them. The CDR3 runs 16 residues. This CDR3 is CASSLVMGGPGETQYF. The CDR3 DNA reads as TGTGCCAGCAGTTTAGTCATGGGGGGGCCCGGAGAGACCCAGTACTTC.

CDR3 residues: CASRPLTESTIEGTEAFF. CDR3 DNA: TGCGCCAGCCGACCTCTGACGGAGAGCACGATTGAAGGTACTGAAGCTTTCTTT. V is TRBV5-1 and J is TRBJ1-1; D not certain. Germline CDR1 is SGHRS and CDR2 is YFSETQ. V lost 7 bases and J 5 bases, leaving 30 bases between the germline ends. This CDR3 is built from 18 residues.

The chain uses TRBV7-2 and TRBJ1-1; the D is unclear. The V gene's germline CDR1 is SGHTA and CDR2 FQGNSA. CDR3 length: 14 amino acids. Trimming removed 4 bases at V and 0 bases at J, with 9 bases between. CDR3 sequence reads: CASSSTALNTEAFF. CDR3 coding DNA: TGTGCCAGCAGCTCTACAGCTTTGAACACTGAAGCTTTCTTT.

The genes are TRBV29-1 and TRBJ1-2; D is undetermined. This CDR3 is 14 amino acids long. Germline CDR1 reads SQVTM; CDR2 reads ANQGSEA. Between the trimmed V and J ends, which lost 3 bases and 3 bases, there was a span of 14 bases. CDR3 residues: CSVDDLFGDYGYTF. CDR3 in DNA: TGCAGCGTTGACGATTTATTCGGGGACTATGGCTACACCTTC.

This sequence joins TRBV10-2 and TRBJ2-3; D is possibly TRBD2 (7 bases). Trimming left V 8 bases short and J 3 bases short, with 15 bases between. CDR3 size: 14 residues. Germline V gives CDR1 WSHSY, CDR2 SAAADI. The CDR3 DNA sequence: TGCGCCAGCGGCCTAAGGGGGGGGACAGATACGCAGTATTTT. Translated, it gives CASGLRGGTDTQYF.

This chain uses TRBV4-3 with TRBJ1-4, with D possibly being TRBD1 (5 bases). V was shortened by 4 bases and J by 2 bases, with 11 bases between the two germline ends. The CDR3 sequence is 15 residues long. Germline V gene sequence: CDR1 LGHNA, CDR2 YSLEER. The CDR3 loop is CASSLRRDTNEKLFF. CDR3 in DNA: TGCGCCAGCAGCCTCCGGAGGGACACTAATGAAAAACTGTTTTTT.

The CDR3 is CASSWTVNEKLFF. The CDR3, as DNA: TGTGCCAGTTCATGGACAGTTAATGAAAAACTGTTTTTT. This chain links TRBV6-1 with TRBJ1-4; TRBD1 might be the D (6 bases). Trimming shortened V by 9 bases and J by 4 bases, and 12 bases separated the two germline ends. CDR1 MNHNS and CDR2 SASEGT come from the germline V gene. The CDR3 loop spans 13 amino acids.

The J gene is TRBJ2-4, the V gene TRBV2, with no clear D. Trimming removed 3 bases from V and 15 bases from J, with 15 bases in between. This CDR3 has 12 amino acids. Looked up from germline, CDR1 is SNHLY and CDR2 is FYNNEI. The CDR3 nucleotides read TGTGCCAGCAGTGATTGGCCCGACGGCCCGTACTTC. Amino acids: CASSDWPDGPYF.

The V gene is TRBV7-9, the J gene TRBJ2-7, with TRBD1 matching over 10 bases. This CDR3 spans 16 amino acids. V shed 2 bases, J shed 6 bases, and the junction held 10 bases outside the gene matches. Germline lookup yields CDR1 SEHNR and CDR2 FQNEAQ (reference sequence). The CDR3 protein is CASSLLLRDRGAEQYF. CDR3 nucleotide sequence: TGTGCCAGCAGCTTATTATTGCGGGACAGGGGTGCCGAGCAGTACTTC. The whole variable domain, filled in from reference TRBV7-9 and TRBJ2-7, reads DTGVSQNPRHKITKRGQNVTFRCDPISEHNRLYWYRQTLGQGPEFLTYFQNEAQLEKSRLLSDRFSAERPKGSFSTLEIQRTEQGDSAMYLCASSLLLRDRGAEQYFGPGTRLTVT.